Listed here are 26 T cell receptor beta chains from one sample, sequenced in a study of blood T cells in healthy people across ages. Alongside a J-beta primer mix, a sample-barcoded 5' primer served in a second PCR lasting roughly 7 to 12 cycles. TCRdb re-derived calls from the 5' RACE reads in MiXCR, one entry per CDR3 protein. The repertoire includes some 1.5 million distinct CDR3 sequences, approximately 43% of them detected once, and about 3.8% sits in the top ten. Input material: blood. The receptor source for this set is a woman aged 18-29 years in good health.

The chain links TRBV28 to TRBJ2-1; 7 nucleotides line up with TRBD2. From germline, CDR1 is MDHEN and CDR2 SYDVKM. The CDR3 is made up of 15 amino acids. J lost 7 bases, V lost 5 bases, and 11 bases had no gene match. The CDR3 DNA reads as TGTGCCAGCAGTGTCCTGAGGGAGGGCCAAAATGAGCAGTTCTTC. Its translation is CASSVLREGQNEQFF.

This clonotype has more than one count but fewer than ten. This chain uses TRBV20-1 with TRBJ2-5; D tentatively reads TRBD1 or TRBD2 (6 bases each). The CDR3 runs 14 residues. Germline CDR1 and CDR2: DFQATT and SNEGSKA (reference sequence). The ends were cut back, 1 base at V and 2 bases at J, with 11 bases in the middle. The DNA for the CDR3 is TGCAGTGCTAGAGCGGGGGCCGCTCAAGAGACCCAGTACTTC. This translates into CSARAGAAQETQYF.

The gene calls are TRBV29-1 and TRBJ2-7, with D possibly being TRBD1 or TRBD2 (5 bases each). Matching the DNA end better, TRBJ2-5 makes the J call doubtful. CDR1 is SQVTM, CDR2 ANQGSEA, per germline. This CDR3 region has 14 residues. The CDR3 protein is CSVEDPRWGETQYF. In nucleotides, the CDR3 is TGCAGCGTTGAAGACCCCCGATGGGGGGAGACCCAGTACTTC.

The rearrangement uses TRBV6-6 and TRBJ1-1, with a tentative D call TRBD1 (5 bases). CDR3 size: 14 residues. V was shortened by 0 bases and J by 4 bases, with 9 bases between the two germline ends. Germline V CDR1 and CDR2: MNHNY, SVGAGI (reference sequence). Here the CDR3 DNA reads TGTGCCAGCAGTTACTCATCAGGGTCCACTGAAGCTTTCTTT. Its translation is CASSYSSGSTEAFF.

The chain joins TRBV25-1 to TRBJ2-7; D tentatively reads TRBD1 or TRBD2 (5 bases each). Per the germline V gene, CDR1 is MGHDK and CDR2 is SYGVNS. The CDR3 is 15 amino acids. V was pared by 2 bases and J by 2 bases, with 13 bases between. CDR3 loop: CASSERKRGPYEQYF. The DNA for the CDR3 is TGTGCCAGCAGTGAAAGGAAGAGGGGACCCTACGAGCAGTACTTC.

The J gene is TRBJ2-7, the V gene TRBV6-5, with 8 bases matching TRBD2. The J call may be incorrect, as the DNA end agrees better with TRBJ2-5. This CDR3 contains 15 residues. From germline, CDR1 is MNHEY and CDR2 SVGAGI. The CDR3 DNA reads as TGTGCCAGCAGTTATTCCCCGCGGGGGGAGAAGACCCAGTACTTC. It is translated as CASSYSPRGEKTQYF.

The rearrangement links TRBV7-3 to TRBJ2-3; 7 positions agree with TRBD2. The CDR3 is 15 amino acids. The J segment lost 2 bases and the V segment lost 1 base, leaving 3 bases of the junction unmatched. Germline-derived CDR1 and CDR2 are SGHTA and FQGTGA. The CDR3, as DNA: TGTGCCAGCAGCTTAATGGGACTACCCACAGATACGCAGTATTTT. This translates into CASSLMGLPTDTQYF.

This clonotype was observed a few times. The chain recombines TRBV20-1 with TRBJ2-5; 14 bases agree with TRBD2. J lost 1 base, V lost 6 bases, and 7 bases had no gene match. The CDR3 spans 16 residues. Germline V gene sequence: CDR1 DFQATT, CDR2 SNEGSKA (reference sequence). The CDR3 protein is CSASRTSGGFQETQYF. DNA of the CDR3: TGCAGTGCCTCCCGGACTAGCGGGGGGTTCCAAGAGACCCAGTACTTC.

This clonotype occurred a few times. The CDR3 is CAWSVGGDAFF. The CDR3 coding sequence is TGTGCCTGGAGTGTCGGCGGGGACGCTTTCTTT. The V and J genes are TRBV30 and TRBJ1-1, with D tentatively TRBD1 (5 bases). Germline V CDR1 and CDR2: GTSNPN, SVGIG (reference sequence). This CDR3 is 11 amino acids long. Trimming took off 0 bases at V and 11 bases at J, with 10 bases between the two ends.

This clonotype appeared a few times. The rearrangement uses TRBV5-6 and TRBJ2-3; D perhaps matches TRBD1 (5 bases). The germline V gene has CDR1 SGHDT and CDR2 YYEEEE. V was pared by 8 bases and J by 5 bases, with 27 bases between. This CDR3 region has 17 residues. CDR3 amino acids: CARPNQGLERCGDTQYF. The DNA for the CDR3 is TGTGCCAGACCTAACCAGGGCCTCGAGAGGTGCGGAGATACGCAGTATTTT. The full variable domain, completed using reference TRBV5-6 and TRBJ2-3, is DAGVTQSPTHLIKTRGQQVTLRCSPKSGHDTVSWYQQALGQGPQFIFQYYEEEERQRGNFPDRFSGHQFPNYSSELNVNALLLGDSALYLCARPNQGLERCGDTQYFGPGTRLTVL.

V gene TRBV19 combines with J gene TRBJ1-5; 9 bases are a match to TRBD1. Germline values: CDR1 LNHDA, CDR2 SQIVND (reference sequence). V gave up 2 bases and J gave up 4 bases; unmatched junction bases: 6. This CDR3 spans 16 amino acids. In nucleotides, the CDR3 is TGTGCCAGTAGTATATGGGACAGGGCGGTTAATCAGCCCCAGCATTTT. It is translated as CASSIWDRAVNQPQHF.

The V call is TRBV20-1, the J call TRBJ2-7; no reliable D call. This CDR3 is built from 12 residues. The germline V gene encodes CDR1 DFQATT and CDR2 SNEGSKA (reference sequence). Trimming removed 3 bases from V and 4 bases from J, with 10 bases in between. DNA of the CDR3: TGCAGTGCTAGGAACCCTGAGTACGAGCAGTACTTC. This sequence encodes CSARNPEYEQYF.

V usage is TRBV11-2 and J usage is TRBJ2-5; TRBD2 agrees at 10 bases. Looked up from germline, CDR1 is SGHAT and CDR2 is FQNNGV. The trim removed 5 bases at V and 1 base at J, leaving 13 bases unmatched. There are 18 residues in the CDR3. The CDR3 DNA follows: TGTGCCAGCAGCCCCCGGGCTAGCGGGGGCCTAGTCCAAGAGACCCAGTACTTC. Protein sequence: CASSPRASGGLVQETQYF.

This chain connects TRBV28 to TRBJ2-4, with 8 bases that match TRBD2. With the DNA end fitting TRBJ2-7 better, the J assignment may be wrong. Per germline, CDR1 MDHEN and CDR2 SYDVKM. The CDR3 has 13 amino acids. CDR3 loop: CASTQREYHEQYF. DNA for the CDR3: TGTGCCAGCACCCAGCGGGAGTACCACGAGCAGTACTTC.

This chain uses TRBV7-2 with TRBJ1-1; no clear D. The V and J ends lost 5 bases and 4 bases respectively, with 14 bases between them. Germline CDR1 reads SGHTA; CDR2 reads FQGNSA. The CDR3 covers 14 residues. The CDR3 nucleotides read TGTGCCAGCAGCCCTCAACGGGAGGTCACTGAAGCTTTCTTT. Translation gives CASSPQREVTEAFF.

This chain uses TRBV11-2 with TRBJ2-4, with 7 bases aligning to TRBD1. The length of the CDR3 is 17 residues. V dropped 7 bases and J dropped 2; count of bases not matched to a gene: 14. Germline V gene lookup returns CDR1 SGHAT and CDR2 FQNNGV. The chain's CDR3 is CASTPLGTAAPKNIQYF. The CDR3 bases are TGTGCCAGCACTCCTCTTGGGACAGCCGCCCCCAAAAACATTCAGTACTTC.

This clonotype was seen more than once but under ten times. V gene TRBV9 combines with J gene TRBJ2-7, with D tentatively TRBD2 (6 bases). V was clipped by 3 bases and J by 0 bases, with 10 bases between them. From germline, CDR1 is SGDLS and CDR2 YYNGEE. The CDR3 has 14 amino acids. This CDR3 is CASSAGELSYEQYF. DNA for the CDR3: TGTGCCAGCAGCGCGGGGGAGCTCTCCTACGAGCAGTACTTC. Full variable domain (outside the CDR3, taken from reference TRBV9 and TRBJ2-7): DSGVTQTPKHLITATGQRVTLRCSPRSGDLSVYWYQQSLDQGLQFLIQYYNGEERAKGNILERFSAQQFPDLHSELNLSSLELGDSALYFCASSAGELSYEQYFGPGTRLTVT.

This clonotype was counted ten times or more. The chain is built from TRBV20-1 and TRBJ1-2; tentatively, D is TRBD1 (5 bases). This CDR3 is built from 12 residues. Deletions cut 6 bases from V and 5 bases from J, with 13 bases between. Germline-derived CDR1 and CDR2 are DFQATT and SNEGSKA (reference sequence). CDR3 nucleotides: TGCAGTGCACCGACAGAGCGTTATGGCTACACCTTC. Encoded protein: CSAPTERYGYTF.

The chain combines TRBV20-1 with TRBJ2-1; 9 bases agree with TRBD2. The CDR3 has 15 amino acids. The ends lost 4 bases at V and 6 bases at J; junction bases unmatched: 10. CDR1 is DFQATT, CDR2 SNEGSKA, per germline (reference sequence). The CDR3 DNA reads as TGCAGTGCTACCGTAGCGGGAGCCCCAGGCAATGAGCAGTTCTTC. Translating it yields CSATVAGAPGNEQFF.

The rearrangement links TRBV15 to TRBJ2-5; D is undetermined. Per germline, CDR1 LNHNV and CDR2 YYDKDF (reference sequence). This CDR3 spans 13 amino acids. The ends were cut back, 1 base at V and 3 bases at J, with 6 bases in the middle. The CDR3 DNA is TGTGCCACCAGCAGAGGGGGTGAAGAGACCCAGTACTTC. This sequence encodes CATSRGGEETQYF.

In this sample, this clonotype turned up a few times. The chain couples TRBV12-3 or TRBV12-4 to TRBJ1-1, with a weak D call TRBD1 (5 bases). The CDR3 is made up of 11 amino acids. The V gene lost 6 bases and the J gene lost 13 bases, with 15 bases spanning the gap. The CDR3: CASSHPRGSFF. In DNA, the CDR3 is TGTGCCAGCAGCCACCCAAGGGGTAGTTTCTTT.

The V gene is TRBV6-5, the J gene TRBJ1-5; maybe TRBD1 (5 bases). The length of the CDR3 is 16 residues. CDR1 is MNHEY, CDR2 SVGAGI, per germline. Trimming took off 6 bases at V and 1 base at J, with 16 bases between the two ends. DNA of the CDR3: TGTGCCAGCAGCCTAATTGGGGGTCGGAGCAATCAGCCCCAGCATTTT. Amino acids: CASSLIGGRSNQPQHF.

V gene TRBV6-2 or TRBV6-3 combines with J gene TRBJ2-1, with TRBD2 identical over 8 bases. Germline CDR1 reads MNHEY; CDR2 reads SVGEGT. The J segment lost 2 bases and the V segment lost 6 bases, leaving 12 bases of the junction unmatched. CDR3 length: 17 residues. The CDR3 sequence: CASSRAGGTIPYNEQFF. Written as DNA, the CDR3 is TGTGCCAGCAGCCGCGCGGGAGGCACCATTCCCTACAATGAGCAGTTCTTC.

The chain employs TRBV2 and TRBJ2-1, with 8 bases matching TRBD1. Looked up from germline, CDR1 is SNHLY and CDR2 is FYNNEI. With 6 bases clipped from V and 2 bases from J, the junction kept 3 bases outside the gene matches. The CDR3 contains 14 residues. The CDR3 spells CASRDRVTYNEQFF. CDR3 in DNA: TGTGCCAGCAGGGACAGGGTCACCTACAATGAGCAGTTCTTC.

Many counts were recorded for this clonotype. This chain connects TRBV4-3 to TRBJ2-1, with a weak D call TRBD2 (5 bases). Germline loops: CDR1 LGHNA, CDR2 YSLEER. The CDR3 spans 14 residues. Trimming removed 0 bases at V and 6 bases at J, with 9 bases between. This CDR3 reads CASSQEPGSNEQFF. The CDR3 nucleotides read TGCGCCAGCAGCCAAGAACCGGGAAGCAATGAGCAGTTCTTC.

This clonotype was counted only a few times. The rearrangement links TRBV6-2 or TRBV6-3 to TRBJ1-5, with D unclear. The CDR3 is 12 residues long. CDR1 is MNHEY, CDR2 SVGEGT, per germline. The V end lost 8 bases, the J end lost 2 bases, and 7 bases lay between the germline ends. CDR3 residues: CASHSGNQPQHF. DNA for the CDR3: TGTGCCAGCCATTCGGGCAATCAGCCCCAGCATTTT.